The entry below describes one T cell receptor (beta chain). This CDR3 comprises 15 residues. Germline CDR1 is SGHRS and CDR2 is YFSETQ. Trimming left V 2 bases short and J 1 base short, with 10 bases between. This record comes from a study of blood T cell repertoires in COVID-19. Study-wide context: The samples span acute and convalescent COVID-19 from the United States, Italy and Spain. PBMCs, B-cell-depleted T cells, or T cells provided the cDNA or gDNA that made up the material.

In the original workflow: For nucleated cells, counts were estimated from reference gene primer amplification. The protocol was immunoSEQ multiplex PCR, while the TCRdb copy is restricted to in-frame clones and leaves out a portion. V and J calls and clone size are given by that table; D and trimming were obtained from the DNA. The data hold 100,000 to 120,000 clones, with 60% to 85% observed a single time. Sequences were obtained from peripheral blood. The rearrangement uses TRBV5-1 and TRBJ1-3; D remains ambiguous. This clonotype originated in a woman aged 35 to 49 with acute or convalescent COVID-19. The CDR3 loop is CASSLSPGSGNTIYF. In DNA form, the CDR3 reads TGCGCCAGCAGCTTATCTCCAGGATCTGGAAACACCATATATTTT.